One and the same sample provided the 14 T cell receptor beta chains below, sequenced in a study of quantifying T cell responses using KT2 cells. Study-level information: RNA was reverse transcribed with TCR alpha and beta constant-region primers.

The cDNA 3' end received a ligated oligonucleotide with a UMI. An equimolar mix of RC1.1 and RC1.2 primed the beta chain across TRBC1 and TRBC2. TCRdb reprocessed the UMI-ligation and nested PCR reads via MiXCR and lists one record per CDR3 protein. The sample records tens of thousands of distinct CDR3 sequences, 7.3% being singletons. The specimen sequenced was PBMCs spiked with cells of the T cell clone KT2. The receptors come from a human donor.

This clonotype was seen at least ten times. This sequence joins TRBV2 and TRBJ1-1; D might be TRBD1 (6 bases). There are 15 residues in the CDR3. Per the germline V gene, CDR1 is SNHLY and CDR2 is FYNNEI. The V end was cut by 2 bases, the J end by 4 bases, with 14 bases between. DNA of the CDR3: TGTGCCAGCAGTGAAAACCGCATACAGGGCACTGAAGCTTTCTTT. Translated, it gives CASSENRIQGTEAFF.

This clonotype was detected a few times. The J gene is TRBJ2-2, the V gene TRBV27; a weak D match, TRBD1 (5 bases). This CDR3 spans 14 amino acids. V was shortened by 6 bases and J by 7 bases, with 15 bases between the two germline ends. The germline V gene has CDR1 MNHEY and CDR2 SMNVEV (reference sequence). CDR3 DNA sequence: TGTGCCAGCAGCAGGGTCACGGTCGGCGGGGAGCTGTTTTTT. Encoded protein: CASSRVTVGGELFF.

V gene TRBV20-1 combines with J gene TRBJ2-7, with TRBD2 matching over 12 bases. The CDR3 has 14 residues. CDR1 is DFQATT and CDR2 is SNEGSKA in the germline V gene (reference sequence). J was trimmed by 6 bases and V by 6 bases; bases with no gene match: 9. The CDR3 bases are TGCAGTGCAGAAGCTAGCGGGAGGGCCCGCGAGCAGTACTTC. It encodes CSAEASGRAREQYF.

This clonotype has ten or more counts. The chain has TRBV27 and TRBJ2-1; D is perhaps TRBD1 (5 bases). This CDR3 comprises 16 residues. Germline V gives CDR1 MNHEY, CDR2 SMNVEV (reference sequence). The V end was cut by 0 bases, the J end by 4 bases, with 13 bases between. The CDR3 here is CASSLSGRQPYNEQFF. The CDR3 bases are TGTGCCAGCAGTTTATCGGGGCGACAGCCATACAATGAGCAGTTCTTC.

This CDR3 is CASIPRGQGYTEAFF. The CDR3, as DNA: TGTGCCAGCATCCCCCGGGGACAGGGTTACACTGAAGCTTTCTTT. V and J are TRBV12-3 or TRBV12-4 and TRBJ1-1; 9 bases agree with TRBD1. Unmatched junction bases numbered 9, after V lost 7 bases and J lost 3 bases. This CDR3 is 15 amino acids long.

This chain links TRBV7-8 with TRBJ2-5; 8 bases map to TRBD1. Germline V lookup: CDR1 SGHVS, CDR2 FQNEAQ. The CDR3 contains 16 residues. V lost 5 bases and J lost 5; bases outside the gene matches: 13. The CDR3 DNA is TGTGCCAGCAGCCCGAAGAGGGACAGGACCTGGGAGACCCAGTACTTC. Protein product: CASSPKRDRTWETQYF. The variable domain in full, with the rest retrieved from reference TRBV7-8 and TRBJ2-5, is GAGVSQSPRYKVAKRGQDVALRCDPISGHVSLFWYQQALGQGPEFLTYFQNEAQLDKSGLPSDRFFAERPEGSVSTLKIQRTQQEDSAVYLCASSPKRDRTWETQYFGPGTRLLVL.

This chain joins TRBV6-4 and TRBJ2-4; a weak D match, TRBD2 (6 bases). Looked up from germline, CDR1 is MRHNA and CDR2 is SNTAGT. Trimming removed 4 bases from V and 0 bases from J, with 10 bases in between. CDR3 length: 15 amino acids. The CDR3 region has the DNA TGTGCCAGCAGTGTCCGGAGGGTAGCCAAAAACATTCAGTACTTC. As protein: CASSVRRVAKNIQYF.

V gene TRBV12-3 or TRBV12-4 combines with J gene TRBJ2-6; a weak D match, TRBD1 (5 bases). V was clipped by 6 bases and J by 4 bases, with 19 bases between them. The CDR3 totals 17 residues. The CDR3 here is CASRVIGVGPGANVLTF. DNA of the CDR3: TGTGCCAGCAGAGTGATTGGGGTGGGGCCGGGGGCCAACGTCCTGACTTTC.

In this sample, this clonotype turned up a few times. V is TRBV20-1 and J is TRBJ2-5; 8 bases align to TRBD2. With V trimmed by 6 bases and J by 2 bases, 17 bases remained unmatched. Looked up from germline, CDR1 is DFQATT and CDR2 is SNEGSKA (reference sequence). The length of the CDR3 is 17 residues. The CDR3 region has the DNA TGCAGTGCGACCGGGGGGGGGACCCCCGACCGGCAAGAGACCCAGTACTTC. This translates into CSATGGGTPDRQETQYF.

This chain uses TRBV6-2 or TRBV6-3 with TRBJ1-2; 7 bases match TRBD1. Germline V lookup: CDR1 MNHEY, CDR2 SVGEGT. The trim removed 2 bases at V and 0 bases at J, leaving 3 bases unmatched. The CDR3 has 15 amino acids. In nucleotides, the CDR3 is TGTGCCAGCAGTTACGGGGACAGACCTAACTATGGCTACACCTTC. Translating it yields CASSYGDRPNYGYTF.

V and J are TRBV15 and TRBJ2-1, with no clear D. The CDR3 extends over 15 amino acids. Germline CDR1 is LNHNV and CDR2 is YYDKDF (reference sequence). Trimming removed 1 base at V and 3 bases at J, with 10 bases between. CDR3 in DNA: TGTGCCACCAGCAGAGCTGTGGCTTACTACAATGAGCAGTTCTTC. This codes for CATSRAVAYYNEQFF.

The CDR3 DNA reads TGTGCCAGCAGTTCACCCCAATTTAGCGGGAGTGGGGGCCAAGAGACCCAGTACTTC. This gives the protein CASSSPQFSGSGGQETQYF. This chain uses TRBV27 with TRBJ2-5; the match to TRBD2 covers 9 bases. This CDR3 spans 19 amino acids. V shed 4 bases and J 1 base; nucleotides not matched to a gene: 16. In germline, CDR1 is MNHEY, CDR2 SMNVEV (reference sequence).

This clonotype was picked up a small number of times. CDR3 sequence: CAISERDSTAPLPQHF. The CDR3 DNA reads TGTGCCATCAGCGAGAGAGACTCGACAGCTCCTTTGCCCCAGCATTTT. The chain has TRBV10-3 and TRBJ1-5, with D tentatively TRBD1 (5 bases). The ends were cut back, 6 bases at V and 9 bases at J, with 24 bases in the middle. CDR3 length equals 16 residues. CDR1 ENHRY and CDR2 SYGVKD come from the germline V gene.

This clonotype was counted ten times or more. In nucleotides, the CDR3 is TGTGCCAGCAGCTGGGGTGACAGGGGGAATCAGCCCCAGCATTTT. This encodes CASSWGDRGNQPQHF. The V gene is TRBV5-5, the J gene TRBJ1-5; 9 bases fit TRBD1. The V and J ends lost 3 bases and 4 bases, in that order; junction bases with no gene match: 5. CDR3 length equals 15 residues. Germline CDR1 SGHKS, CDR2 YYEKEE (reference sequence).